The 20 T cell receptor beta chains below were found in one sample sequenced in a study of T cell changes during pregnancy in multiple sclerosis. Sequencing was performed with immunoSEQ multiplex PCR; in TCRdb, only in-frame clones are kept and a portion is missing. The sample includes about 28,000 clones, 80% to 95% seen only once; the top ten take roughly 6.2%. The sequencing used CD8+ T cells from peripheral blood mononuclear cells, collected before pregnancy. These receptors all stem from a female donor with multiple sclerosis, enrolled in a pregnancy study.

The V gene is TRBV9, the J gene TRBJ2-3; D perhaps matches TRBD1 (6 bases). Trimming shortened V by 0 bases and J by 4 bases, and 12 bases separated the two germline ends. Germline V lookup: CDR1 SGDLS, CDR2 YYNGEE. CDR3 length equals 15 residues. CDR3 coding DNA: TGTGCCAGCAGCGTAGGGGGGCTTGTTGCAGATACGCAGTATTTT. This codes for CASSVGGLVADTQYF.

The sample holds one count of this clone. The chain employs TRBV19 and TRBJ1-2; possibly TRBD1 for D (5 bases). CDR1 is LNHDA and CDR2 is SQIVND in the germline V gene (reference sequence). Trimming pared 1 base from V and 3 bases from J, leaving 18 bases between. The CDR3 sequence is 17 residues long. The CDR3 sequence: CASSIGARVMSDYGYTF. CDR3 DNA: TGTGCCAGTAGTATAGGAGCCAGGGTTATGAGCGACTATGGCTACACCTTC. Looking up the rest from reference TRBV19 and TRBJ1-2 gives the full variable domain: DGGITQSPKYLFRKEGQNVTLSCEQNLNHDAMYWYRQDPGQGLRLIYYSQIVNDFQKGDIAEGYSVSREKKESFPLTVTSAQKNPTAFYLCASSIGARVMSDYGYTFGSGTRLTVV.

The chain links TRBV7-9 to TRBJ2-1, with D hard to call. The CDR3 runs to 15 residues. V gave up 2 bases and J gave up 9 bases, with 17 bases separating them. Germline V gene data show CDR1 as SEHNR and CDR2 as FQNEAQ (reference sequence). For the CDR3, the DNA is TGTGCCAGCAGCTTACCTCCTCGAGGAGCTGGTGAGCAGTTCTTC. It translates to CASSLPPRGAGEQFF.

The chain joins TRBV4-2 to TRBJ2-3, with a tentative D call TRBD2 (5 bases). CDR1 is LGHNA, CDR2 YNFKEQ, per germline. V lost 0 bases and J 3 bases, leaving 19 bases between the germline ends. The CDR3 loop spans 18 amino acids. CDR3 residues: CASSQDNNARVWTDTQYF. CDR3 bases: TGTGCCAGCAGCCAAGATAATAACGCGCGGGTTTGGACAGATACGCAGTATTTT.

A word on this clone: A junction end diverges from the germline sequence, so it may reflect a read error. DNA of the CDR3: TGTGCTAGCAGCTTTGGGGAGGGAGATACGCAGTATTTT. Protein: CASSFGEGDTQYF. The chain recombines TRBV7-7 with TRBJ2-3; 7 bases are shared with TRBD2. The germline CDR1 and CDR2 sequences are SSHAT and FNYEAQ (reference sequence). CDR3 length: 13 amino acids.

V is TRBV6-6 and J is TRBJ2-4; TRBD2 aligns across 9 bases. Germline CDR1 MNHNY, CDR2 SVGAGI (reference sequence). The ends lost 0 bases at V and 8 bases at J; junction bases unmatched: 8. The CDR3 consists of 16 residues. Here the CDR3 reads CASSYSQREVEDIQYF. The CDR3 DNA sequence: TGTGCCAGCAGTTACTCGCAGCGGGAGGTGGAAGACATTCAGTACTTC.

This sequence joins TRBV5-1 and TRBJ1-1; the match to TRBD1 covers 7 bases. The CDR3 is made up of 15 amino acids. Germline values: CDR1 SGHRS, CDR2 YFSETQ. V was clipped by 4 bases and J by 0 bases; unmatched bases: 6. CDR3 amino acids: CASSPGDRLNTEAFF. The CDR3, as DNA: TGCGCCAGCAGCCCCGGGGACAGATTGAACACTGAAGCTTTCTTT.

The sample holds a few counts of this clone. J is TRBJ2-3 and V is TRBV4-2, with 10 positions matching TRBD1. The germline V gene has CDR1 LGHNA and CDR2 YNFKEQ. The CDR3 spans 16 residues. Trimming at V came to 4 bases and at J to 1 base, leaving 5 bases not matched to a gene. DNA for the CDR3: TGTGCCAGCAGCCCTGGACAGGGGGAGGGCACAGATACGCAGTATTTT. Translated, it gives CASSPGQGEGTDTQYF.

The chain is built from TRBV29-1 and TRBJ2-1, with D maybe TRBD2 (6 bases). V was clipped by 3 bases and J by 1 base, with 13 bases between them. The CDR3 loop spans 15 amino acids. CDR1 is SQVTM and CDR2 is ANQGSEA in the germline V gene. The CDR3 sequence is CSVDLRDESYNEQFF. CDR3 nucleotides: TGCAGCGTTGATCTGCGGGATGAATCCTACAATGAGCAGTTCTTC.

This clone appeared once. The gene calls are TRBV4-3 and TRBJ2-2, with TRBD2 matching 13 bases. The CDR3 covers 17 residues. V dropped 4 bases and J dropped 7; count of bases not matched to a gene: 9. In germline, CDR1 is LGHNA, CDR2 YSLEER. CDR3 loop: CASSPGTSGTTGGELFF. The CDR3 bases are TGCGCCAGCAGCCCAGGGACTAGCGGGACCACCGGCGGGGAGCTGTTTTTT.

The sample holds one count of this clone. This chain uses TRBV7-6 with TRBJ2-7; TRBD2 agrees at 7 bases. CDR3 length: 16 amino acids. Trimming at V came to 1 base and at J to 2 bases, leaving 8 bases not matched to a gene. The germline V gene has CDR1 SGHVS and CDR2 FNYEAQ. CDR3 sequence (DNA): TGTGCCAGCAGCTTAGAAGGCGGGAGTCCGACCTACGAGCAGTACTTC. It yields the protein CASSLEGGSPTYEQYF.

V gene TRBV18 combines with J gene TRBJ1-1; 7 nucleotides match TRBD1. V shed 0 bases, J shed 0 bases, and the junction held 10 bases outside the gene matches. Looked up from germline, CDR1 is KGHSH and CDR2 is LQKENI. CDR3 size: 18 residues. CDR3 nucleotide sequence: TGTGCCAGCTCACCACCGTGGCAGGGGGTACCTATGAACACTGAAGCTTTCTTT. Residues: CASSPPWQGVPMNTEAFF. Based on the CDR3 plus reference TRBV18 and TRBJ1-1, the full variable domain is NAGVMQNPRHLVRRRGQEARLRCSPMKGHSHVYWYRQLPEEGLKFMVYLQKENIIDESGMPKERFSAEFPKEGPSILRIQQVVRGDSAAYFCASSPPWQGVPMNTEAFFGQGTRLTVV.

CDR3 in amino acids: CASSLSDRGEPNTEAFF. For the CDR3, the DNA is TGTGCCAGCAGCTTGTCCGACAGGGGGGAACCGAACACTGAAGCTTTCTTT. This rearrangement joins TRBV7-3 to TRBJ1-1; 9 positions agree with TRBD1. The CDR3 runs 17 residues. The junction had 9 bases not matched to a gene; V was cut back by 3 bases and J by 1 base. In germline, CDR1 is SGHTA, CDR2 FQGTGA.

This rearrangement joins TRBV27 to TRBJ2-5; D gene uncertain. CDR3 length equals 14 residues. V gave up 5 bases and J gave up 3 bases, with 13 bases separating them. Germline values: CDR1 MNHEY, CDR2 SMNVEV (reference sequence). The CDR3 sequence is CASSPYELKETQYF. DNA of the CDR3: TGTGCCAGCAGTCCCTATGAGCTCAAAGAGACCCAGTACTTC.

CDR3 coding DNA: TGTGCCAGCAGCTTGGGGGCAGGGGAGAGAAAGGATACGCAGTATTTT. It translates to CASSLGAGERKDTQYF. The chain combines TRBV5-6 with TRBJ2-3; TRBD1 is a possible D gene (6 bases). CDR3 length equals 16 residues. The germline CDR1 and CDR2 sequences are SGHDT and YYEEEE. Trimming took 0 bases from V and 6 from J, leaving 17 bases between them.

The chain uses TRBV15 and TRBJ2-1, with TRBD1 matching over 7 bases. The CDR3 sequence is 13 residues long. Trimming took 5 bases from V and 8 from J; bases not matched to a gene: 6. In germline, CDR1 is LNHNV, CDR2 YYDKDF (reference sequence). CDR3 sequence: CATSPRQGDEQFF. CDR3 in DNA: TGTGCCACCAGCCCCCGACAGGGCGATGAGCAGTTCTTC.

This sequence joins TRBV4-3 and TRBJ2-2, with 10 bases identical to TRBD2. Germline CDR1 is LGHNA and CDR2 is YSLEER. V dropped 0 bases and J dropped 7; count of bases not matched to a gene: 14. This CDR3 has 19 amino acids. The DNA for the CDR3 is TGCGCCAGCAGCCAAGATAGTCCTCTAGCGGGAGAGAATAACGGGGAGCTGTTTTTT. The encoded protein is CASSQDSPLAGENNGELFF.

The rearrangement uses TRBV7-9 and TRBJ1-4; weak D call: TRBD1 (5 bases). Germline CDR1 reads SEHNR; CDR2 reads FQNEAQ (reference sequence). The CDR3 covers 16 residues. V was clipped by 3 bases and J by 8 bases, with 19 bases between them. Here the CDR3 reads CASSFRGSVGDEKLFF. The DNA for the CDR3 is TGTGCCAGCAGCTTTCGGGGGAGTGTTGGTGACGAAAAACTGTTTTTT.

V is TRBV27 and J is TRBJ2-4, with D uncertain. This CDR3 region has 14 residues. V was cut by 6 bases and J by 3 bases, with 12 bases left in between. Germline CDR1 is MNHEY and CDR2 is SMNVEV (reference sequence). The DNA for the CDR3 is TGTGCCAGCAGGGGCCTACTGGGCAAAAACATTCAGTACTTC. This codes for CASRGLLGKNIQYF.

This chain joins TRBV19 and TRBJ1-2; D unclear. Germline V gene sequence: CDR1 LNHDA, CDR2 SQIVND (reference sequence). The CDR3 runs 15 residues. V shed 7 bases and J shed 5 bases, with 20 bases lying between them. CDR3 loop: CASKEDFPGGYGYTF. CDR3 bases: TGTGCCAGTAAGGAGGACTTCCCCGGTGGTTATGGCTACACCTTC.